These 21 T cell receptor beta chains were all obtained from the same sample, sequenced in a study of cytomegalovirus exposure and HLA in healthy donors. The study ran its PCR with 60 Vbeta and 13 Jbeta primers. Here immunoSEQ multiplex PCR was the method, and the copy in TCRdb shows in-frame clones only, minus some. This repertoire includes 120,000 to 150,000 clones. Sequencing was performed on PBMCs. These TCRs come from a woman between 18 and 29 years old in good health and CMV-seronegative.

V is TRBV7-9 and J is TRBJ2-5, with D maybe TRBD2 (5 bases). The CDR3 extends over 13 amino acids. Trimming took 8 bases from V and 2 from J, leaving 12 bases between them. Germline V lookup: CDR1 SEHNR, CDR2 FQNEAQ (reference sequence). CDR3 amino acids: CASRRQEQETQYF. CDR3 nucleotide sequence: TGTGCCAGCCGGAGGCAGGAGCAAGAGACCCAGTACTTC.

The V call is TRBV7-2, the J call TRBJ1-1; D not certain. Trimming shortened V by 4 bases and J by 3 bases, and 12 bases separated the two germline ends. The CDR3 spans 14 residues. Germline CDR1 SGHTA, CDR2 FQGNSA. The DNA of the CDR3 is TGTGCCAGCAGCTGGAGACGGGAGGACACTGAAGCTTTCTTT. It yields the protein CASSWRREDTEAFF.

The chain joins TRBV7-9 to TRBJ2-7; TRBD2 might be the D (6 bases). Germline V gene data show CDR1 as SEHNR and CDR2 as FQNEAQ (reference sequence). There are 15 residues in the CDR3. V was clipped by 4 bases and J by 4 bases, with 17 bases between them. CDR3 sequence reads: CASSSLPRDPYEQYF. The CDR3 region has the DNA TGTGCCAGCAGCTCGCTTCCGCGGGATCCATACGAGCAGTACTTC.

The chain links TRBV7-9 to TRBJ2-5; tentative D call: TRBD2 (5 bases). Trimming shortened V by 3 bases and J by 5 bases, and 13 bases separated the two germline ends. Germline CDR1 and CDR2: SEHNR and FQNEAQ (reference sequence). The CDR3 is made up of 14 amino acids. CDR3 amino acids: CASSFIEGAETQYF. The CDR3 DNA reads TGTGCCAGCAGCTTCATAGAGGGTGCGGAGACCCAGTACTTC. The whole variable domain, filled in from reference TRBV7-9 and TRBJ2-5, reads DTGVSQNPRHKITKRGQNVTFRCDPISEHNRLYWYRQTLGQGPEFLTYFQNEAQLEKSRLLSDRFSAERPKGSFSTLEIQRTEQGDSAMYLCASSFIEGAETQYFGPGTRLLVL.

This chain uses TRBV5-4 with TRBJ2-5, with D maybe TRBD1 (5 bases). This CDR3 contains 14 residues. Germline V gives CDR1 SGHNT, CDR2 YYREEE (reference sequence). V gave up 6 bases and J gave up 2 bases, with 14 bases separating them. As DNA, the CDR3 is TGTGCCAGCACCCTGGGGCAAGGTCAAGAGACCCAGTACTTC. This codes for CASTLGQGQETQYF.

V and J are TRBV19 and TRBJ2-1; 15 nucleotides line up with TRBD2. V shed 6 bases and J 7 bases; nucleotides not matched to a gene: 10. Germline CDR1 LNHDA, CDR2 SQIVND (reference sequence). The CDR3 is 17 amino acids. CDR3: CASSDSGGTSGRNEQFF. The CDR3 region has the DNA TGTGCCAGTAGCGATAGTGGCGGGACTAGCGGGAGGAATGAGCAGTTCTTC. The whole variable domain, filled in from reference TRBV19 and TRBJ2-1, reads DGGITQSPKYLFRKEGQNVTLSCEQNLNHDAMYWYRQDPGQGLRLIYYSQIVNDFQKGDIAEGYSVSREKKESFPLTVTSAQKNPTAFYLCASSDSGGTSGRNEQFFGPGTRLTVL.

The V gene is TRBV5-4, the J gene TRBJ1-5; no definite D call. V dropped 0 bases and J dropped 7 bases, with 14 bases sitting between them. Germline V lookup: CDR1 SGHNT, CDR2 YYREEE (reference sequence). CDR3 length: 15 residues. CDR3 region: CASSLEPGIGQPQHF. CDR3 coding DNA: TGTGCCAGCAGCTTGGAGCCCGGAATCGGGCAGCCCCAGCATTTT.

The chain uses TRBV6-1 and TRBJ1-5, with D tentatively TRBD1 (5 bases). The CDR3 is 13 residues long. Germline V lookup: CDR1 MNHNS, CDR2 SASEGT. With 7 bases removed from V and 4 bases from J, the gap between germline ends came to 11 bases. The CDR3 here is CASIAGINQPQHF. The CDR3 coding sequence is TGTGCCAGCATTGCAGGGATTAATCAGCCCCAGCATTTT.

The CDR3 loop reads CASSSSVFSEQFF. The CDR3 DNA sequence: TGTGCCAGCAGTAGTAGCGTTTTTAGTGAGCAGTTCTTC. V gene TRBV2 combines with J gene TRBJ2-1; D possibly corresponds to TRBD2 (5 bases). The CDR3 covers 13 residues. V lost 5 bases and J 9 bases, leaving 14 bases between the germline ends. The V gene's germline CDR1 is SNHLY and CDR2 FYNNEI.

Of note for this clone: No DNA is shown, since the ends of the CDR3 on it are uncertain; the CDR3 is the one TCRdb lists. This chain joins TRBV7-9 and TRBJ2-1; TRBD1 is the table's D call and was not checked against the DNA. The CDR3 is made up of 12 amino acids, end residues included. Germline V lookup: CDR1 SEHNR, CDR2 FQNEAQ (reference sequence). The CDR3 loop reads CASSLVGAGAIF.

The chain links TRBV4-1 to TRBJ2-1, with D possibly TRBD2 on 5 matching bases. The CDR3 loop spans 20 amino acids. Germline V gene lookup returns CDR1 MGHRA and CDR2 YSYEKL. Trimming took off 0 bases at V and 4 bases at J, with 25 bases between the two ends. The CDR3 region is CASSQDENILIARLYNEQFF. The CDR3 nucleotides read TGCGCCAGCAGCCAAGATGAAAATATATTGATAGCGCGGCTGTACAATGAGCAGTTCTTC.

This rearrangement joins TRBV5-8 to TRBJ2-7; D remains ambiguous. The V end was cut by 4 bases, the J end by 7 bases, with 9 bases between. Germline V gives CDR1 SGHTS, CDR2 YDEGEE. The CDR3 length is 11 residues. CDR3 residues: CASSQFLEQYV. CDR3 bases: TGTGCCAGCAGCCAATTCCTAGAGCAGTACGTC.

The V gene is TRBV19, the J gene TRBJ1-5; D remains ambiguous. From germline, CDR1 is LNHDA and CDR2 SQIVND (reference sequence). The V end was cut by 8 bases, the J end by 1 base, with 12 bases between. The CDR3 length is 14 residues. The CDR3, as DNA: TGTGCCAGTGCGAACCCCCAAAGCAATCAGCCCCAGCATTTT. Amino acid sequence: CASANPQSNQPQHF.

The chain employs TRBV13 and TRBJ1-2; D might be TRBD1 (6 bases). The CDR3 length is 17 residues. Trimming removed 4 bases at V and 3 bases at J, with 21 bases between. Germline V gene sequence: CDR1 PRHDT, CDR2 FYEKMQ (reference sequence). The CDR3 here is CASSSRDEQGSDYGYTF. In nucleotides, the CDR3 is TGTGCCAGCAGCTCCCGGGACGAACAGGGTTCCGACTATGGCTACACCTTC.

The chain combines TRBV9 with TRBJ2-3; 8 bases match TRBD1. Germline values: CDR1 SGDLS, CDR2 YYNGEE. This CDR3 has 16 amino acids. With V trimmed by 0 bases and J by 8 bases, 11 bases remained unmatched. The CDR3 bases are TGTGCCAGCAGCGTAGGATATCAGGGGGCCCAGGGTACGCAGTATTTT. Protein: CASSVGYQGAQGTQYF.

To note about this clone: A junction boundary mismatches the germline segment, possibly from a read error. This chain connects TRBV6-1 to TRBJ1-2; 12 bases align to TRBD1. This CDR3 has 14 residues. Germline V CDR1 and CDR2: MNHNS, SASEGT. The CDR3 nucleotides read TGTGCCAACAGTGTGGGACAGGGGGCGGGAGGCTACACCTTC. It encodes CANSVGQGAGGYTF.

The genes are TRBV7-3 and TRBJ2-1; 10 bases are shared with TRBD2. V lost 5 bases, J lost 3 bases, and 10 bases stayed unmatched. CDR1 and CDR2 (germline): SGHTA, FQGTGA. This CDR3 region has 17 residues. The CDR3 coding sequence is TGTGCCAGCAGCCAATCCCTCTTAGCGGGGGGCTACAATGAGCAGTTCTTC. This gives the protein CASSQSLLAGGYNEQFF. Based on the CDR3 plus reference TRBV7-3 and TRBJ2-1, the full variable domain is GAGVSQTPSNKVTEKGKYVELRCDPISGHTALYWYRQSLGQGPEFLIYFQGTGAADDSGLPNDRFFAVRPEGSVSTLKIQRTERGDSAVYLCASSQSLLAGGYNEQFFGPGTRLTVL.

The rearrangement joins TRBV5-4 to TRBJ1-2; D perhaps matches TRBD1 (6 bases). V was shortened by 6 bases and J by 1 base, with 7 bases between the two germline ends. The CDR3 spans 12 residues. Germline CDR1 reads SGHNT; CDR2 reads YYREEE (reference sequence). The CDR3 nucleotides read TGTGCCAGCAAGGACAGTAACTATGGCTACACCTTC. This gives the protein CASKDSNYGYTF.

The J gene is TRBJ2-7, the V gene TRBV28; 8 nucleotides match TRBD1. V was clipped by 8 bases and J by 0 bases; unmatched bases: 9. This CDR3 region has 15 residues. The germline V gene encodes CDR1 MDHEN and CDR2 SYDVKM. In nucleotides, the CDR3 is TGTGCCAGCGGTGGCTCAGGGGGCTTCTCCTACGAGCAGTACGTC. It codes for CASGGSGGFSYEQYV.

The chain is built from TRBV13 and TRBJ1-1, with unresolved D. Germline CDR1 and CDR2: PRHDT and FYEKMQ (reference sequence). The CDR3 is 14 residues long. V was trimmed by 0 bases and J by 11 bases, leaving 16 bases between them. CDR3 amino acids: CASSLGRLSSEAFF. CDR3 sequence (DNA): TGTGCCAGCAGCTTAGGCCGATTGAGTTCGGAGGCTTTCTTT.

In DNA form, the CDR3 reads TGTGCCTGGAGTGACCTGACTAGCGGGACGGACTATGAGCAGTTCTTC. It encodes CAWSDLTSGTDYEQFF. The chain combines TRBV30 with TRBJ2-1, with TRBD2 identical over 11 bases. CDR3 size: 16 residues. Trimming at V came to 1 base and at J to 8 bases, leaving 10 bases not matched to a gene. Germline lookup yields CDR1 GTSNPN and CDR2 SVGIG (reference sequence). Using reference TRBV30 and TRBJ2-1 for the parts outside the CDR3, the full variable domain is SQTIHQWPATLVQPVGSPLSLECTVEGTSNPNLYWYRQAAGRGLQLLFYSVGIGQISSEVPQNLSASRPQDRQFILSSKKLLLSDSGFYLCAWSDLTSGTDYEQFFGPGTRLTVL.